Listed here is a single T cell receptor (beta chain). Its specificity is not known. The junction departs from germline at one end; a sequencing error may be responsible. Libraries for TCRalpha and TCRbeta carried sample barcodes and unique molecular identifiers via 5'RACE. Each CDR3 protein is one row after TCRdb ran MiXCR on the 5' RACE reads. This sample has approximately 500,000 distinct CDR3 sequences, with 20% to 25% found just once. This entry belongs to a study of T-cell memory formation after mild COVID-19. Study-wide findings and caveats: There was a balanced CD4/CD8 profile in clones contracting day 15 to 85, and later expanders leaned CD4+. Memory sampled before infection contained some responding clones, suggesting cross-reactive memory joined.

This CDR3 is 14 amino acids long. CDR1 SGDLS and CDR2 YYNGEE come from the germline V gene. Sequencing was done on a sample of PBMCs or a T cell subset sorted from them (not recorded which). This clonotype originated in an adult woman who had mild COVID-19 (a few samples of this study predate the infection). Cell type and time point are not known. This chain joins TRBV9 and TRBJ1-5, with a weak D call TRBD1 (6 bases). In DNA, the CDR3 is TGTGCCAGCAGCTTACAGGGTGGCAATAAGCCCCAGCATTTT. Encoded protein: CASSLQGGNKPQHF.